This TCR beta chain was observed in a study of T cell responses to AZD1222 COVID-19 vaccine. General study points: Among those given AZD1222, only 5 to 7 were seropositive at baseline.

Trimming pared 2 bases from V and 4 bases from J, leaving 12 bases between. CDR1 and CDR2 (germline): GTSNPN, SVGIG (reference sequence). This CDR3 has 14 residues. On this clone: Its specificity is not known.

Assay used: immunoSEQ multiplex PCR; TCRdb lists only in-frame clones, some missing. This sample has about 120,000 clones, with roughly nine tenths found just once. The chain links TRBV30 to TRBJ2-1, with D perhaps matching TRBD1 (6 bases). The sample in question was peripheral blood, obtained on day 0 of AZD1222 vaccination. This receptor was taken from an adult in good health. The CDR3 sequence is CAWSPRQAYNEQFF. The CDR3 nucleotides read TGTGCCTGGAGTCCGAGACAGGCATACAATGAGCAGTTCTTC. The variable domain in full, completed from reference TRBV30 and TRBJ2-1, reads SQTIHQWPATLVQPVGSPLSLECTVEGTSNPNLYWYRQAAGRGLQLLFYSVGIGQISSEVPQNLSASRPQDRQFILSSKKLLLSDSGFYLCAWSPRQAYNEQFFGPGTRLTVL.